These 25 T cell receptor beta chains were sequenced from one sample in a study of shared clonotypes between healthy human individuals. Produced via immunoSEQ multiplex PCR; TCRdb's table is partial and in-frame only. The sample lists about 680,000 clones; approximately 79% were seen once. Material for sequencing was memory CD4+ T cells sorted from blood. Subset described: CD45RA-negative fraction. Source of these receptors: a woman aged 25 to 39 in good health.

The chain is built from TRBV6-4 and TRBJ2-1; D gene ambiguous. This CDR3 has 14 amino acids. CDR1 and CDR2 from the germline V gene are MRHNA and SNTAGT. V was clipped by 0 bases and J by 5 bases, with 8 bases between them. The CDR3 DNA is TGTGCCAGCAGTGACTCTCAAGAGAACAATGAGCAGTTCTTC. Translated, it gives CASSDSQENNEQFF.

Concerning this clone itself: The same CDR3 can be traced to other DNA sequences in this sample. V and J are TRBV2 and TRBJ2-7; D gene uncertain. Germline V gene sequence: CDR1 SNHLY, CDR2 FYNNEI. With 4 bases removed from V and 0 bases from J, the gap between germline ends came to 7 bases. The CDR3 has 13 amino acids. This chain's CDR3 is CASSGRHSYEQYF. CDR3 coding DNA: TGTGCCAGCAGTGGGCGGCACTCCTACGAGCAGTACTTC. Full variable domain (remainder filled in from reference TRBV2 and TRBJ2-7): EPEVTQTPSHQVTQMGQEVILRCVPISNHLYFYWYRQILGQKVEFLVSFYNNEISEKSEIFDDQFSVERPDGSNFTLKIRSTKLEDSAMYFCASSGRHSYEQYFGPGTRLTVT.

The V call is TRBV28, the J call TRBJ1-1, with D maybe TRBD1 (6 bases). The germline V gene encodes CDR1 MDHEN and CDR2 SYDVKM. Trimming took off 4 bases at V and 1 base at J, with 10 bases between the two ends. The CDR3 has 14 residues. The CDR3 DNA follows: TGTGCCAGCAGTTCCCACAGGGCGAACACTGAAGCTTTCTTT. Residues: CASSSHRANTEAFF.

Here the CDR3 reads CATSRDLGTRREAFF. For the CDR3, the DNA is TGTGCCACCAGCAGAGATCTGGGGACTCGGCGTGAAGCTTTCTTT. This chain joins TRBV15 and TRBJ1-1; D is perhaps TRBD1 (5 bases). Germline V gives CDR1 LNHNV, CDR2 YYDKDF (reference sequence). The V and J ends lost 0 bases and 7 bases respectively, with 15 bases between them. There are 15 residues in the CDR3.

This rearrangement joins TRBV7-7 to TRBJ2-5; tentatively, D is TRBD1 (6 bases). V lost 5 bases and J 3 bases, leaving 10 bases between the germline ends. Per germline, CDR1 SSHAT and CDR2 FNYEAQ (reference sequence). The CDR3 loop spans 13 amino acids. In DNA, the CDR3 is TGTGCCAGCAGCATGGGGGCCGAAGAGACCCAGTACTTC. It translates to CASSMGAEETQYF.

This clone came up a few times. V usage is TRBV6-5 and J usage is TRBJ2-2; D call uncertain. V was trimmed by 7 bases and J by 1 base, leaving 7 bases between them. This CDR3 has 13 residues. Germline values: CDR1 MNHEY, CDR2 SVGAGI. CDR3 residues: CASTRQNTGELFF. The CDR3 bases are TGTGCCAGCACCCGACAGAACACCGGGGAGCTGTTTTTT.

V usage is TRBV20-1 and J usage is TRBJ2-1; D not certain. The CDR3 contains 11 residues. Per germline, CDR1 DFQATT and CDR2 SNEGSKA (reference sequence). V lost 8 bases and J lost 6, with 11 bases in between. Here the CDR3 DNA reads TGCAGTATACAACTCCGCAATGAGCAGTTCTTC. Encoded protein: CSIQLRNEQFF.

The V call is TRBV6-4, the J call TRBJ1-1; 7 bases are a match to TRBD1. Trimming took 4 bases from V and 0 from J; bases not matched to a gene: 8. The CDR3 has 16 residues. Germline CDR1 MRHNA, CDR2 SNTAGT. CDR3 sequence (DNA): TGTGCCAGCAGTGCCACATGGGGGACAGTGAACACTGAAGCTTTCTTT. It encodes CASSATWGTVNTEAFF.

The rearrangement joins TRBV25-1 to TRBJ2-2; 7 nucleotides line up with TRBD1. The CDR3 extends over 14 amino acids. V was pared by 7 bases and J by 5 bases, with 7 bases of the junction left unmatched. Germline assignment: CDR1 MGHDK and CDR2 SYGVNS. This CDR3 is CASTGQGVTGELFF. The CDR3 DNA sequence: TGTGCCAGCACTGGGCAGGGGGTAACCGGGGAGCTGTTTTTT.

The chain has TRBV18 and TRBJ2-7; TRBD2 agrees at 13 bases. Trimming cost V 8 bases and J 5 bases; bases outside gene matches: 6. This CDR3 region has 14 residues. Germline-derived CDR1 and CDR2 are KGHSH and LQKENI. The CDR3 coding sequence is TGTGCCAGCGCCCGGACTAGCGGGAGCCACGAGCAGTACTTC. Its protein product is CASARTSGSHEQYF.

The V and J genes are TRBV6-5 and TRBJ2-2; D gene uncertain. The ends were cut back, 5 bases at V and 4 bases at J, with 8 bases in the middle. Germline V gene sequence: CDR1 MNHEY, CDR2 SVGAGI. The CDR3 loop spans 13 amino acids. The DNA for the CDR3 is TGTGCCAGCAGTACTTCTAGCACCGGGGAGCTGTTTTTT. Its translation is CASSTSSTGELFF.

The chain is built from TRBV5-4 and TRBJ2-5; TRBD2 agrees at 14 bases. Per the germline V gene, CDR1 is SGHNT and CDR2 is YYREEE (reference sequence). This CDR3 has 16 amino acids. After removal of 0 bases from V and 5 bases from J, the junction contained 3 bases not matched to a gene. The CDR3 region has the DNA TGTGCCAGCAGCTTGGAGACTAGCGGGAGGGAGGAGACCCAGTACTTC. It translates to CASSLETSGREETQYF.

This sequence joins TRBV10-3 and TRBJ1-5, with 7 positions matching TRBD1. The germline CDR1 and CDR2 sequences are ENHRY and SYGVKD. Trimming removed 2 bases from V and 6 bases from J; junction bases left unmatched: 4. This CDR3 contains 14 residues. The CDR3 loop is CAISEGQAAQPQHF. CDR3 sequence (DNA): TGTGCCATCAGTGAGGGACAGGCGGCTCAGCCCCAGCATTTT.

The chain recombines TRBV10-2 with TRBJ2-7; 11 bases fit TRBD1. Trimming cost V 4 bases and J 6 bases; bases outside gene matches: 2. This CDR3 has 13 amino acids. CDR1 and CDR2 (germline): WSHSY, SAAADI. The CDR3 nucleotides are TGCGCCAGCAGTGCCGGGACAGGGGGCGAGCAGTACTTC. It translates to CASSAGTGGEQYF.

The V call is TRBV5-1, the J call TRBJ1-2; D may be TRBD1 (6 bases). Germline assignment: CDR1 SGHRS and CDR2 YFSETQ. The CDR3 contains 12 residues. The V gene lost 4 bases and the J gene lost 6 bases, with 10 bases spanning the gap. The CDR3 DNA reads TGCGCCAGCAGCCAAACAGGGAATGGCTACACCTTC. This sequence encodes CASSQTGNGYTF.

The rearrangement links TRBV6-1 to TRBJ2-1; 9 bases align to TRBD2. This CDR3 contains 13 residues. Looked up from germline, CDR1 is MNHNS and CDR2 is SASEGT. V lost 9 bases to trimming and J lost 8 bases; unmatched junction nucleotides: 8. CDR3 region: CASVSGSIDEQFF. The DNA of the CDR3 is TGTGCCAGTGTTAGCGGGAGTATCGATGAGCAGTTCTTC.

The chain links TRBV7-9 to TRBJ1-2; D call uncertain. V was clipped by 4 bases and J by 8 bases, with 11 bases between them. The CDR3 totals 12 residues. Germline V gene lookup returns CDR1 SEHNR and CDR2 FQNEAQ (reference sequence). The DNA of the CDR3 is TGTGCCAGCAGCTATGGACGAGGAGGCTACACCTTC. The encoded protein is CASSYGRGGYTF.

V is TRBV9 and J is TRBJ2-1; perhaps D is TRBD1 or TRBD2 (5 bases each). The CDR3 length is 15 residues. Trimming left V 4 bases short and J 8 bases short, with 19 bases between. Germline lookup yields CDR1 SGDLS and CDR2 YYNGEE. CDR3: CASSKTGPFGDEQFF. Here the CDR3 DNA reads TGTGCCAGCAGCAAGACGGGACCTTTTGGGGATGAGCAGTTCTTC.

The table lists this clone with a few counts. The gene calls are TRBV4-2 and TRBJ1-2, with D perhaps matching TRBD1 (5 bases). This CDR3 has 13 residues. CDR1 is LGHNA, CDR2 YNFKEQ, per germline. V was shortened by 0 bases and J by 5 bases, with 7 bases between the two germline ends. The CDR3, as DNA: TGTGCCAGCAGCCAAGATTGGGGGTATGGCTACACCTTC. Encoded protein: CASSQDWGYGYTF.

The chain couples TRBV19 to TRBJ2-6, with 7 nucleotides matching TRBD1. The V and J ends lost 6 bases and 1 base, in that order; junction bases with no gene match: 9. Germline CDR1 reads LNHDA; CDR2 reads SQIVND (reference sequence). The CDR3 spans 17 residues. The CDR3 here is CASRRDSSTSGANVLTF. DNA of the CDR3: TGTGCCAGTAGGAGGGACAGCAGCACGTCTGGGGCCAACGTCCTGACTTTC. The full variable domain, its missing parts supplied by reference TRBV19 and TRBJ2-6, is DGGITQSPKYLFRKEGQNVTLSCEQNLNHDAMYWYRQDPGQGLRLIYYSQIVNDFQKGDIAEGYSVSREKKESFPLTVTSAQKNPTAFYLCASRRDSSTSGANVLTFGAGSRLTVL.

The rearrangement joins TRBV6-1 to TRBJ2-1, with 7 bases matching TRBD2. The V segment lost 6 bases and the J segment 3 bases; nucleotides outside the gene matches: 8. CDR3 length: 15 residues. Looked up from germline, CDR1 is MNHNS and CDR2 is SASEGT. The CDR3 spells CASRRPSGLYNEQFF. The CDR3 DNA reads TGTGCCAGCAGGAGGCCTAGCGGACTCTACAATGAGCAGTTCTTC.

This clone has at least ten counts. The chain uses TRBV19 and TRBJ1-2; 7 nucleotides line up with TRBD1. Germline CDR1 reads LNHDA; CDR2 reads SQIVND (reference sequence). CDR3 length equals 16 residues. Trimming cost V 3 bases and J 2 bases; bases outside gene matches: 9. The CDR3 DNA is TGTGCCAGTAGTATGCCATCGACAGGGCTAAACTATGGCTACACCTTC. This translates into CASSMPSTGLNYGYTF.

The chain links TRBV5-1 to TRBJ2-7; 8 bases line up with TRBD2. V gave up 2 bases and J gave up 3 bases; unmatched junction bases: 4. Looked up from germline, CDR1 is SGHRS and CDR2 is YFSETQ. The CDR3 consists of 14 residues. As DNA, the CDR3 is TGCGCCAGCAGCTTAATAGCGGGGAACTACGAGCAGTACTTC. Protein sequence: CASSLIAGNYEQYF.

This clone appeared once. Additional DNA sequences in this sample encode the identical CDR3. The chain combines TRBV6-1 with TRBJ1-5, with TRBD1 identical over 7 bases. Germline assignment: CDR1 MNHNS and CDR2 SASEGT. This CDR3 spans 13 amino acids. V was clipped by 4 bases and J by 7 bases; unmatched bases: 4. The CDR3: CASSGQGGQPQHF. CDR3 in DNA: TGTGCCAGCAGTGGACAGGGCGGGCAGCCCCAGCATTTT.

The chain recombines TRBV19 with TRBJ1-4; the D is unclear. V lost 4 bases and J 7 bases, leaving 10 bases between the germline ends. This CDR3 comprises 13 residues. The germline CDR1 and CDR2 sequences are LNHDA and SQIVND (reference sequence). DNA of the CDR3: TGTGCCAGTAGTAATCCGTCGGGTGAAAAACTGTTTTTT. Protein sequence: CASSNPSGEKLFF.